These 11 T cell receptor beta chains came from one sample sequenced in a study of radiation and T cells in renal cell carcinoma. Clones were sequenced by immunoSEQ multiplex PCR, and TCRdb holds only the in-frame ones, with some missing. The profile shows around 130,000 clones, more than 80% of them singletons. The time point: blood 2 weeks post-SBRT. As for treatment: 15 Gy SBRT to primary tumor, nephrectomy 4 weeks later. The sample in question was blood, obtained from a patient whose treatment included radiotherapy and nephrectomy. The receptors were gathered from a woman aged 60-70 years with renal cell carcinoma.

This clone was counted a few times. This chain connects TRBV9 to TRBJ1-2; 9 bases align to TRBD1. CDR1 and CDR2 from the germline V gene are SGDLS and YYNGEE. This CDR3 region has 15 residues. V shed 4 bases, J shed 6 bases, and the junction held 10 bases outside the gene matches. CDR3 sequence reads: CASSPKDRGRDGYTF. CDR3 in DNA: TGTGCCAGCAGCCCTAAGGACAGGGGAAGAGATGGCTACACCTTC.

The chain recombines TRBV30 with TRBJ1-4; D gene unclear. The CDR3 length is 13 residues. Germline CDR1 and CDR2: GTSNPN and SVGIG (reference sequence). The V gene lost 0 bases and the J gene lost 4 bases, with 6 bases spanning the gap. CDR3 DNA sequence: TGTGCCTGGAGTGTAGGGAATAATGAAAAACTGTTTTTT. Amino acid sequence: CAWSVGNNEKLFF.

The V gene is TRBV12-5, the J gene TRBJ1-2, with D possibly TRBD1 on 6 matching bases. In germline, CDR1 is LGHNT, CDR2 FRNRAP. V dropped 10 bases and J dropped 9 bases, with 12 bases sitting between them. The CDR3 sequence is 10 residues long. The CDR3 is CATPTGRYTF. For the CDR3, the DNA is TGTGCTACCCCGACAGGCCGCTACACCTTC. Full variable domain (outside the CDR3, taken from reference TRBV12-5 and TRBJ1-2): DARVTQTPRHKVTEMGQEVTMRCQPILGHNTVFWYRQTMMQGLELLAYFRNRAPLDDSGMPKDRFSAEMPDATLATLKIQPSEPRDSAVYFCATPTGRYTFGSGTRLTVV.

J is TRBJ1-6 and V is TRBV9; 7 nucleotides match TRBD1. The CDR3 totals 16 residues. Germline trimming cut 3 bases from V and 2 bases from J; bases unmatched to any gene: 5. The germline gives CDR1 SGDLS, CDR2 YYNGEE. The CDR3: CASSGPGQPYNSPLHF. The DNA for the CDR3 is TGTGCCAGCAGCGGGCCGGGACAGCCCTATAATTCACCCCTCCACTTT.

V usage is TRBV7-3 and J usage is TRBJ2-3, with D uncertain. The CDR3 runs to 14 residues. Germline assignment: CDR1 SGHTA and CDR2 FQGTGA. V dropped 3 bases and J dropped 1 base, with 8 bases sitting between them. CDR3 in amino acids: CASSFRARTDTQYF. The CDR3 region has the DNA TGTGCCAGCAGCTTCCGGGCTCGCACAGATACGCAGTATTTT.

DNA of the CDR3: TGCGCCAGCAGCTTAGAGACTAGGTCCTACAATGAGCAGTTCTTC. Its translation: CASSLETRSYNEQFF. The V gene is TRBV5-1, the J gene TRBJ2-1; D might be TRBD2 (6 bases). CDR1 is SGHRS, CDR2 YFSETQ, per germline. The CDR3 covers 15 residues. The V end lost 2 bases, the J end lost 1 base, and 10 bases lay between the germline ends.

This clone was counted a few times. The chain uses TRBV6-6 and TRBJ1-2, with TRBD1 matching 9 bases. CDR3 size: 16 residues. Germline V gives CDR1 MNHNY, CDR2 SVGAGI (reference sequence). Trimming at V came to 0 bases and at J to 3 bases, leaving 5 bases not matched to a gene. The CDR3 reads CASSYSRDREDYGYTF. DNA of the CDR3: TGTGCCAGCAGTTACTCCCGGGACAGGGAGGACTATGGCTACACCTTC.

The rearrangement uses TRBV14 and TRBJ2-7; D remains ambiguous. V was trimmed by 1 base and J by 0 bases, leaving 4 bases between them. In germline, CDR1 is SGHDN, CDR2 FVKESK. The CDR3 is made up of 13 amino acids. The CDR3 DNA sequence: TGTGCCAGCAGCCAAGTAAACTCCTACGAGCAGTACTTC. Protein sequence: CASSQVNSYEQYF.

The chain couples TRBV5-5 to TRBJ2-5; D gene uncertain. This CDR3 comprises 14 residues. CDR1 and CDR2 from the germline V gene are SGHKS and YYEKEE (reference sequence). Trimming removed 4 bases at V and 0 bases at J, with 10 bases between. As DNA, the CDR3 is TGTGCCAGCAGCCGCGAAATACACCAAGAGACCCAGTACTTC. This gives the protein CASSREIHQETQYF.

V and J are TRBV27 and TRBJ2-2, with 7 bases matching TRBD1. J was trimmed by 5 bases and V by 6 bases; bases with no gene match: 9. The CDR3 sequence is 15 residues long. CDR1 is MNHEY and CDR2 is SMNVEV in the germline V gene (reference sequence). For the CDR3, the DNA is TGTGCCAGCAGCCCGAACAGGGGTTATACCGGGGAGCTGTTTTTT. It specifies CASSPNRGYTGELFF.

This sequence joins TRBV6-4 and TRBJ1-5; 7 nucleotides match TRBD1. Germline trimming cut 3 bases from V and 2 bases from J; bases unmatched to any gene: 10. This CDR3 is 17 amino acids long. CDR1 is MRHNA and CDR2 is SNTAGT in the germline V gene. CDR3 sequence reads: CASSDLGRQGGNQPQHF. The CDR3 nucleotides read TGTGCCAGCAGTGATTTAGGAAGACAGGGAGGCAATCAGCCCCAGCATTTT.